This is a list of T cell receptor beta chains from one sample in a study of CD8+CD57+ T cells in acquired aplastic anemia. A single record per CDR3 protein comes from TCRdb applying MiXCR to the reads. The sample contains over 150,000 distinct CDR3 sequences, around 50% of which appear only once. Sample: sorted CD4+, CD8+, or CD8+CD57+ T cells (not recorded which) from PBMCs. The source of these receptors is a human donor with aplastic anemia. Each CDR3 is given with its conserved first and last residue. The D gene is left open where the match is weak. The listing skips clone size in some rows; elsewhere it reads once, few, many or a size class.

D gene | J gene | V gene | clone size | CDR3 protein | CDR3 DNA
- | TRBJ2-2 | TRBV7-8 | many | CASSLVPGRSGELFF | TGTGCCAGCAGCTTAGTGCCAGGGAGGTCCGGGGAGCTGTTTTTT
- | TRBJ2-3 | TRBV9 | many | CASSVSSGDTQYF | TGTGCCAGCAGCGTATCGAGCGGAGATACGCAGTATTTT
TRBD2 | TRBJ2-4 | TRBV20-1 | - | CSAASQLAGGSRITNIQYF | TGCAGTGCTGCCTCCCAACTAGCGGGAGGGTCCCGAATCACAAACATTCAGTACTTC
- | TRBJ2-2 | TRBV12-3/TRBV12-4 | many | CASSSRQFTGELFF | TGTGCCAGCAGTAGTAGACAGTTCACCGGGGAGCTGTTTTTT
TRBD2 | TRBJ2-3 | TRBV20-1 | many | CSAPEAGGYTDTQYF | TGCAGTGCCCCAGAAGCGGGAGGATACACAGATACGCAGTATTTT
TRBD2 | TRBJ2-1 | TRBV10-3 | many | CATNPGTSLYEQFF | TGTGCCACCAACCCCGGGACTAGTCTCTATGAGCAGTTCTTC
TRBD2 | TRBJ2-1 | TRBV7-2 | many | CAGAGGDSYNEQFF | TGTGCCGGGGCGGGAGGGGACTCCTACAATGAGCAGTTCTTC
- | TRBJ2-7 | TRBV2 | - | CASSDAGVGGQYF | TGTGCCAGCAGTGATGCCGGGGTAGGAGGGCAGTACTTC
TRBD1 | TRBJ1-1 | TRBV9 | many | CASSAIAGGRTEAFF | TGTGCCAGCAGCGCAATCGCAGGGGGGCGAACTGAAGCTTTCTTT
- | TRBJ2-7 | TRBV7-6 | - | CASSLGHITSYEQYF | TGTGCCAGCAGCCTCGGACACATAACCTCCTACGAGCAGTACTTC
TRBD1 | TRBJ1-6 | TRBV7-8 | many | CASSPGQGVNSPLHF | TGTGCCAGCAGCCCGGGACAGGGGGTTAATTCACCCCTCCACTTT
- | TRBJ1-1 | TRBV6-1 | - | CACRSTYPNTEAFF | TGTGCCTGCAGATCTACGTACCCGAACACTGAAGCTTTCTTT
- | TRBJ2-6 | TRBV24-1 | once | CATSVSGANVLTF | TGTGCCACCAGTGTTTCTGGGGCCAACGTCCTGACTTTC